This is a list of T cell receptor beta chains from one sample in a study of T cell changes during pregnancy in multiple sclerosis. The data were produced by immunoSEQ multiplex PCR, yet TCRdb's version contains in-frame clones alone and is incomplete. Of about 48,000 clones detected, approximately 88% appear once; the ten largest clones hold 1.2%. The sequencing here drew on CD4+ T cells from peripheral blood mononuclear cells, taken in the second trimester of pregnancy. All receptors come from a female donor with multiple sclerosis, enrolled in a pregnancy study. CDR3s leave out the opening cysteine and the closing phenylalanine or tryptophan. Each record gives: V gene, J gene, clone size, CDR3 protein. Not every row has a clone size; where given, it reads once, few, many or a size class.

v_gene: TRBV19; j_gene: TRBJ1-6; abundance: .; CDR3aa: ASQGQAYRNSPLH
v_gene: TRBV7-2; j_gene: TRBJ2-1; abundance: .; CDR3aa: ASSLARGLANEQF
v_gene: TRBV5-1; j_gene: TRBJ2-3; abundance: .; CDR3aa: ASKVLPGQVKDTQY
v_gene: TRBV10-2; j_gene: TRBJ1-1; abundance: .; CDR3aa: ASVEGRGRNTEAF
v_gene: TRBV5-6; j_gene: TRBJ2-7; abundance: .; CDR3aa: ASSPWGAGSSYEQY
v_gene: TRBV7-9; j_gene: TRBJ1-1; abundance: .; CDR3aa: ASSARGGAGNTEAF
v_gene: TRBV28; j_gene: TRBJ2-2; abundance: .; CDR3aa: ASSRQTGLSGELF
v_gene: TRBV5-6; j_gene: TRBJ1-2; abundance: .; CDR3aa: ASSLGGGYGYT
v_gene: TRBV2; j_gene: TRBJ2-1; abundance: .; CDR3aa: ASRRESSYNEQF
v_gene: TRBV5-4; j_gene: TRBJ2-3; abundance: once; CDR3aa: ASSYVTSGTDTQY
v_gene: TRBV10-2; j_gene: TRBJ2-7; abundance: .; CDR3aa: ASNLAGVSSYEQY
v_gene: TRBV11-2; j_gene: TRBJ2-1; abundance: .; CDR3aa: ASSPTAGVFNEQF
v_gene: TRBV19; j_gene: TRBJ2-1; abundance: .; CDR3aa: ASRGLAGIDNEQF
v_gene: TRBV28; j_gene: TRBJ1-4; abundance: .; CDR3aa: ASGQDRANEKLF
v_gene: TRBV27; j_gene: TRBJ2-6; abundance: medium-sized; CDR3aa: ASSRSSGANVLT
v_gene: TRBV5-1; j_gene: TRBJ2-1; abundance: .; CDR3aa: ASSLVDSGSHNEQF
v_gene: TRBV11-3; j_gene: TRBJ2-1; abundance: .; CDR3aa: ASSLRDTSEQF
v_gene: TRBV25-1; j_gene: TRBJ2-5; abundance: .; CDR3aa: ASSALVQETQY
v_gene: TRBV10-3; j_gene: TRBJ2-1; abundance: .; CDR3aa: AIKSGRSYNEQF
v_gene: TRBV11-1; j_gene: TRBJ1-2; abundance: .; CDR3aa: ASSQGGRYGYT
v_gene: TRBV4-1; j_gene: TRBJ2-1; abundance: .; CDR3aa: ASSSLTRRPEYEQF
v_gene: TRBV5-1; j_gene: TRBJ2-1; abundance: .; CDR3aa: ASSSLLAGGGNEQF
v_gene: TRBV30; j_gene: TRBJ2-1; abundance: .; CDR3aa: AWSARLAGVYEQF
v_gene: TRBV19; j_gene: TRBJ1-5; abundance: .; CDR3aa: ASSSGLSQPQH
v_gene: TRBV6-1; j_gene: TRBJ2-5; abundance: .; CDR3aa: ASSEGTVETQY
v_gene: TRBV5-6; j_gene: TRBJ2-2; abundance: .; CDR3aa: ASSLELAGNTGELF
v_gene: TRBV2; j_gene: TRBJ1-1; abundance: .; CDR3aa: ASSGRGNTEAF
v_gene: TRBV30; j_gene: TRBJ1-1; abundance: few; CDR3aa: ALDRGYNTEAF
v_gene: TRBV7-2; j_gene: TRBJ1-1; abundance: few; CDR3aa: ASSLSQNTEAF
v_gene: TRBV6-5; j_gene: TRBJ2-3; abundance: once; CDR3aa: ASLGSSGRSDTQY
v_gene: TRBV4-2; j_gene: TRBJ1-2; abundance: .; CDR3aa: ASSQDRSTGGDNYGYT
v_gene: TRBV11-1; j_gene: TRBJ1-1; abundance: .; CDR3aa: ASSLMEEGTEAF
v_gene: TRBV6-1; j_gene: TRBJ2-7; abundance: few; CDR3aa: ASRYGRHYEQY
v_gene: TRBV6-1; j_gene: TRBJ2-7; abundance: .; CDR3aa: ASLTSGRGEQY
v_gene: TRBV4-2; j_gene: TRBJ1-4; abundance: .; CDR3aa: ASSPRGGGQEKLF
v_gene: TRBV19; j_gene: TRBJ1-4; abundance: .; CDR3aa: ASSPQVATNEKLF
v_gene: TRBV10-1; j_gene: TRBJ2-7; abundance: .; CDR3aa: ASSEDRAPYEQY
v_gene: TRBV6-4; j_gene: TRBJ2-3; abundance: .; CDR3aa: ASSGTGGADTQY
v_gene: TRBV6-8; j_gene: TRBJ2-5; abundance: .; CDR3aa: ASSYEGLREPQY
v_gene: TRBV6-5; j_gene: TRBJ2-3; abundance: .; CDR3aa: ASRTPGTDTQY
v_gene: TRBV30; j_gene: TRBJ2-3; abundance: .; CDR3aa: ACSEGQGLDTQY
v_gene: TRBV6-5; j_gene: TRBJ1-4; abundance: once; CDR3aa: ASSYSAAVGEKLF
v_gene: TRBV5-1; j_gene: TRBJ2-4; abundance: .; CDR3aa: ASSLRGDGKNIQY
v_gene: TRBV4-2; j_gene: TRBJ1-4; abundance: .; CDR3aa: ASSQGGGRDGEKLF
v_gene: TRBV21-1; j_gene: TRBJ1-5; abundance: .; CDR3aa: ASSKALRRQGCNQPQH
v_gene: TRBV5-1; j_gene: TRBJ2-5; abundance: .; CDR3aa: ASSPDSFLETQY
v_gene: TRBV6-5; j_gene: TRBJ2-4; abundance: .; CDR3aa: ASSTQEKNIQY
v_gene: TRBV7-7; j_gene: TRBJ2-1; abundance: .; CDR3aa: ASSSGSGGNEQF
v_gene: TRBV6-1; j_gene: TRBJ1-3; abundance: .; CDR3aa: ASRGSGNTIY
v_gene: TRBV11-2; j_gene: TRBJ1-2; abundance: .; CDR3aa: ASSPDTDYGYT
v_gene: TRBV27; j_gene: TRBJ2-2; abundance: few; CDR3aa: ASSPRLLMNTGELF
v_gene: TRBV6-1; j_gene: TRBJ2-7; abundance: .; CDR3aa: ASIPGLAGWYEQY
v_gene: TRBV7-9; j_gene: TRBJ1-1; abundance: .; CDR3aa: ASSFYSNTEAF
v_gene: TRBV6-5; j_gene: TRBJ1-3; abundance: .; CDR3aa: ASSYSTGASGNTIY
v_gene: TRBV6-1; j_gene: TRBJ2-7; abundance: .; CDR3aa: ASSEIGGGEQY